This T cell receptor (beta chain) was documented in a study of read filtering for tumor transcriptome and immune sequencing. Study-level background: Revised staging placed eight or nine patients in R-ISS I, 15 to 20 in II, more than five in III. The study's findings and limits: Single-read clonotypes: 80% to 90% of IR-seq clonotypes (around 3.5% of reads), roughly 73% of RNA-seq clonotypes (roughly 43% of reads). Correlation between methods rose after single-read clonotypes were removed.

Molecular barcoded adaptors covering alpha/delta and beta/gamma chains were used on approximately 440 ng RNA. Each CDR3 protein is one row after TCRdb ran MiXCR on the reads. In the table there are 39,000 or so distinct CDR3 sequences, roughly an eighth of which are singletons. The table lists this clonotype with many counts. Its antigen is not known. The sample consisted of a population of CD138-negative cells sorted from bone marrow. The origin of this receptor is a donor aged 40 or over with multiple myeloma.

CDR3: CASSFTSGGPRYNEQFF. The CDR3 nucleotides read TGTGCCAGCAGCTTCACTAGCGGGGGGCCCCGATACAATGAGCAGTTCTTC. The chain recombines TRBV11-2 with TRBJ2-1, with 12 bases that match TRBD2. The germline V gene has CDR1 SGHAT and CDR2 FQNNGV. Losses at the gene ends were 3 bases for V and 4 bases for J; bases not matched to a gene: 7. The length of the CDR3 is 17 residues.